The following is a T cell receptor beta chain sequence with its context. Its antigen is not known. This sample was included in a study of cytomegalovirus exposure and HLA in healthy donors. General observations from the study: Cytomegalovirus association was assigned to about 150 TCR beta chains. Usually a TCR sequence was rare, but some public TCRs were found in many donors.

The CDR3 totals 15 residues. The germline V and J ends were trimmed by 5 bases and 1 base, with 12 bases remaining between them. Germline CDR1 is LNHDA and CDR2 is SQIVND (reference sequence). The assay was immunoSEQ multiplex PCR, and TCRdb's table has in-frame clones only and misses some. The profile covers about 130,000 clones, with 75% to 90% appearing a single time and 1.2% taken by the ten largest. The donors were members of the roughly 120-subject validation cohort (separate from the roughly 700-subject first cohort). Sequencing input: PBMCs. The TCR originated in a woman aged 18-29 years in good health and CMV-seronegative. J is TRBJ1-5 and V is TRBV19; D is ambiguous. This CDR3 reads CASSGQVLSNQPQHF. The CDR3 DNA follows: TGTGCCAGTAGTGGGCAGGTCCTAAGCAATCAGCCCCAGCATTTT.